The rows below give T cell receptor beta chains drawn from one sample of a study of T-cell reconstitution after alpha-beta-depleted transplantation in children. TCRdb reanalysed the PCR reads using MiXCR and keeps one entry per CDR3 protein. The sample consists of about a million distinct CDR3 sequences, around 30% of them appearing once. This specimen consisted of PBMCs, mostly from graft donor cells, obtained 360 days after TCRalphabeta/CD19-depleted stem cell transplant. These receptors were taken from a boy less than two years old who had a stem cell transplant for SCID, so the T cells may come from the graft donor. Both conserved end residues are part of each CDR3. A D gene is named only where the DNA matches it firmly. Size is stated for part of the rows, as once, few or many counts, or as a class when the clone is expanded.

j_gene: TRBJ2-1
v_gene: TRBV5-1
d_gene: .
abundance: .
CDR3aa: CASSLVSGSSWKNEQFF

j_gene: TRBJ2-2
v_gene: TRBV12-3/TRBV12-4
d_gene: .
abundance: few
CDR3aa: CASSLAPGLTGELFF

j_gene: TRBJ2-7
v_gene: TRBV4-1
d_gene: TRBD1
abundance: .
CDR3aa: CASKPHRGSYEQYF

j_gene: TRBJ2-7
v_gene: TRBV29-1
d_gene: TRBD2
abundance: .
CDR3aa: CSVDLAGTPYEQYF

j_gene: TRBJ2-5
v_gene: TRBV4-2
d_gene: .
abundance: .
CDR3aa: CASSQDVRTQYF

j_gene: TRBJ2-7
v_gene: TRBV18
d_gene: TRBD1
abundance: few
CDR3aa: CASSEDRGRNEQYF

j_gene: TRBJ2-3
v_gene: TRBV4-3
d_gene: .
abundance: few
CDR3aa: CASSQETWYTQYF

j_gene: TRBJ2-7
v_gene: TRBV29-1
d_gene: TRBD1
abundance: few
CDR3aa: CSGGNRGSHEQYF

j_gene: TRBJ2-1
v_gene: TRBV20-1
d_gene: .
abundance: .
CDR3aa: CSARPRALTWEQFF

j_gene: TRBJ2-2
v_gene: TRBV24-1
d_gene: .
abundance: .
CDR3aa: CATAPGTQITPPLYTGELFF

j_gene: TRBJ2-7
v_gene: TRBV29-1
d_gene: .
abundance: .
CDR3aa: CSVEVLGLYLNEQYF

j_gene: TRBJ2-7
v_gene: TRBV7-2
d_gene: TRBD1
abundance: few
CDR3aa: CASSLYGTGAYEQYF

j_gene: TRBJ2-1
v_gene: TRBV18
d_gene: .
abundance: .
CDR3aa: CASSPPVPTYNEQFF

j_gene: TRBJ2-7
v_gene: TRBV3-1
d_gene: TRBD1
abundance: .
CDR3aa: CASSQPGQRYEQYF

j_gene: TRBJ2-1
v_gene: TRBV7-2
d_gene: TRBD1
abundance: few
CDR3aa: CASSSTGDFHNEQFF

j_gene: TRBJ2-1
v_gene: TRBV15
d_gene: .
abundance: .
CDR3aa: CATSRGVGAVITYNEQFF

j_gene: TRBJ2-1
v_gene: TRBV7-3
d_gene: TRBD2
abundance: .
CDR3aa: CASSLKAGGPKGDEQFF

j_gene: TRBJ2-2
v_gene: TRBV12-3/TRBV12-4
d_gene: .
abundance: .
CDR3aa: CASSLRGTSPTTGELFF

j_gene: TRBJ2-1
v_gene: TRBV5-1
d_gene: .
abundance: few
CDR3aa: CASSLELGWGSYNEQFF

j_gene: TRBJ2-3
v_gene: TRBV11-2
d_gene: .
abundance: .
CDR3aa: CASSLDLWTRTDTQYF

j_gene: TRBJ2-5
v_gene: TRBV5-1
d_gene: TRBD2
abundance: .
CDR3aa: CASSAQTSGRQETQYF

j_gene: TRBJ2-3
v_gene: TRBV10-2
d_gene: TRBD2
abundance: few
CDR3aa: CASCVGSLAGGRGDTQYF

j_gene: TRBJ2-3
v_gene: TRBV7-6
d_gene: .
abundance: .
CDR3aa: CASSSRRVGDTQYF

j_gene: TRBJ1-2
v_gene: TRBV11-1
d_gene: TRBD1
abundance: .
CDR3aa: CASSVRGTGNGYGYTF

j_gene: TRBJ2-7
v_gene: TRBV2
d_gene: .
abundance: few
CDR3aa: CASSGGDRHEQYF